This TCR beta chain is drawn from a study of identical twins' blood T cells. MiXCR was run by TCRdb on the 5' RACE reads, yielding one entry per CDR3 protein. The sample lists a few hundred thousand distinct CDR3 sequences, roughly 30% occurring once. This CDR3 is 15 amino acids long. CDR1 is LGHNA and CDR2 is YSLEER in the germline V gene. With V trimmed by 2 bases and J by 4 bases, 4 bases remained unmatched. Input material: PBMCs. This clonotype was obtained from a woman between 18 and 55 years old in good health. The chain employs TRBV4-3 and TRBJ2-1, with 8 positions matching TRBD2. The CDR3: CASSQYAGGYNEQFF. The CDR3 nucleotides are TGCGCCAGCAGCCAATACGCGGGGGGATACAATGAGCAGTTCTTC.